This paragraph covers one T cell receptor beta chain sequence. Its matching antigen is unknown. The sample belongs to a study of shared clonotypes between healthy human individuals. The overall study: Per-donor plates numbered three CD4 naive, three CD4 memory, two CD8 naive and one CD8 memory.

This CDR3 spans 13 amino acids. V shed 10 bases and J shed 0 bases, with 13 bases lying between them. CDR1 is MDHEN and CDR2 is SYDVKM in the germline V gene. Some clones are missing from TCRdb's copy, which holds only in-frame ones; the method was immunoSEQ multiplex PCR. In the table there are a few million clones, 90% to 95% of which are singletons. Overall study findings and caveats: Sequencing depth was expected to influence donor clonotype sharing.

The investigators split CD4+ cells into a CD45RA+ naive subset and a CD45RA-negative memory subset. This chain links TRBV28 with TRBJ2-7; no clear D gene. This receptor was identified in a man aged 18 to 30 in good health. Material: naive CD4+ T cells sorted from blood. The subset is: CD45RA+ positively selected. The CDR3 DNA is TGTGCCACCCTGGGTCAGATCTCCTACGAGCAGTACTTC. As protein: CATLGQISYEQYF.